This T cell receptor beta chain was captured by sequencing in a study of blood T cell repertoires in COVID-19 (dated by TCRdb to 2019 to 2021). General notes on the study: Collaborator samples came from the United States, Italy and Spain and covered acute and convalescent phases of COVID-19. The material from the prospective study consisted of cDNA or gDNA derived from T cells, B-cell-depleted T cells, or PBMCs. Deeply sampled blood TCRbeta repertoires from subjects exposed to, actively infected with, or recovered from COVID-19 were included in the dataset. The repertoires were released in a freely available public database meant as a resource for research on the immune response to SARS-CoV-2. Samples came from the ongoing ImmuneRACE study (first 160 participants) plus 1,254 subjects from 6 global collaborators. A de-identified subject ID, COVID-19 status, age in years and sex were almost always included in the sample metadata. HLA class I and class II types, where available, came from metadata supplied by the sample provider rather than from assay-based typing.

Notes on this clone: Its antigen is currently not known. No base quality information exists; no much larger clone differs at one position.

TCRbeta CDR3 regions were amplified from genomic DNA by means of the immunoSEQ Assay, a bias-controlled multiplex PCR. On the authors' methods: The number of nucleated cells in each sample was estimated from the amplification of reference gene primers within the assay. To quantify the absolute abundance of each unique TCRbeta CDR3 rearrangement, sequence reads were collapsed and filtered. Productive Simpson clonality was computed per sample as the square root of Simpson's diversity index over productive rearrangements. TCRdb retrieved this table from immuneACCESS and kept in-frame rearrangements only. Not all clones are present; in checked studies, unresolved V genes account for under half, and no reason is known for the remainder. That table supplies the V and J calls and clone size; D and trimming were determined from the DNA. The sample table lists about 170,000 clones, approximately 82% of them with a count of one. The top ten constitute approximately 4% of the sample.

Enrolling through a virtual design, the prospective study's participants ranged in age from roughly 18 to 95 years and lived across approximately 25 United States geographic areas. In the prospective study, participants were assigned to cohorts based on the clinical history participants reported in a screening survey and a study questionnaire. Each participant in the prospective study had whole blood, serum and a nasopharyngeal or oropharyngeal swab collected by mobile phlebotomists. Over a roughly two-month period, participants in the prospective study had the option of providing additional blood draws and questionnaires. Blood samples from the prospective study were shipped frozen or at room temperature prior to DNA extraction. Study-level results and caveats: The amount of clinical and demographic metadata varied by source and participant and was provided uncurated.

Taken from cysteine to phenylalanine, the CDR3 has 14 residues. Solely the CDR3 DNA is kept, with 42 bases framed from the first base. Sequences LNHDA (CDR1) and SQIVND (CDR2) are obtained from the germline V gene (reference sequence). Here V drops 4 bases and J drops 4 bases, and the junction holds 5 bases not matched to any gene. This receptor was obtained from a woman in her forties or fifties in a cohort exposed to, infected with or recovered from COVID-19 (not recorded which). The rearranged chain carries TRBV19 and TRBJ2-7; TRBD1 fits 9 bases in the junction. The sample consisted of PBMCs or T cells enriched from blood (not recorded which). Here is the DNA: TGTGCCAGTAGTACGACAGGGGGTTATTACGAGCAGTACTTC. It specifies CASSTTGGYYEQYF.